Following are 3 T cell receptor beta chains from one sample sequenced in a study of T cells of healthy individuals. TCRdb fed the 5' RACE reads into MiXCR, producing one record per CDR3 protein. Of 45,000 to 60,000 distinct CDR3 sequences listed, under 15% are singletons. These receptors were taken from a human donor in good health.

This clonotype has at least ten counts. The J gene is TRBJ2-7, the V gene TRBV19; D is possibly TRBD2 (5 bases). CDR1 and CDR2 from the germline V gene are LNHDA and SQIVND (reference sequence). With 4 bases removed from V and 3 bases from J, the gap between germline ends came to 16 bases. The CDR3 consists of 15 residues. CDR3 protein: CASSKYISENYEQYF. CDR3 in DNA: TGTGCCAGTAGTAAGTATATTAGCGAGAACTACGAGCAGTACTTC. The entire variable domain, with the rest obtained from reference TRBV19 and TRBJ2-7, is as follows: DGGITQSPKYLFRKEGQNVTLSCEQNLNHDAMYWYRQDPGQGLRLIYYSQIVNDFQKGDIAEGYSVSREKKESFPLTVTSAQKNPTAFYLCASSKYISENYEQYFGPGTRLTVT.

This clonotype appeared many times. This chain links TRBV11-2 with TRBJ2-5; tentative D call: TRBD1 (5 bases). The CDR3 covers 18 residues. Trimming left V 5 bases short and J 0 bases short, with 22 bases between. The germline V gene has CDR1 SGHAT and CDR2 FQNNGV. The CDR3 sequence is CASSQNAPAQGYQETQYF. CDR3 DNA sequence: TGTGCCAGCAGCCAGAATGCCCCGGCTCAGGGCTACCAAGAGACCCAGTACTTC.

V and J are TRBV7-7 and TRBJ2-3, with D possibly matching TRBD1 (5 bases). Germline-derived CDR1 and CDR2 are SSHAT and FNYEAQ (reference sequence). V lost 5 bases and J lost 3, with 12 bases in between. This CDR3 region has 14 residues. In nucleotides, the CDR3 is TGTGCCAGCAGCCCGACAGTGGGTACAGATACGCAGTATTTT. This codes for CASSPTVGTDTQYF.